This TCR beta chain originates from a study of T cell changes during pregnancy in multiple sclerosis. Produced via immunoSEQ multiplex PCR; TCRdb's table is partial and in-frame only. The repertoire holds 30,000 to 45,000 clones, with 75% to 95% as singletons. The germline V gene encodes CDR1 SGDLS and CDR2 YYNGEE. The germline V and J ends were trimmed by 3 bases and 2 bases, with 16 bases remaining between them. CDR3 size: 16 residues. This TCR was recovered from a female donor with multiple sclerosis, enrolled in a pregnancy study. V gene TRBV9 combines with J gene TRBJ2-3, with D possibly matching TRBD2 (5 bases). Sequencing used CD4+ T cells from peripheral blood mononuclear cells, obtained in the third trimester of pregnancy. CDR3 sequence reads: CASSAFGSGPTDTQYF. CDR3 DNA sequence: TGTGCCAGCAGCGCCTTCGGAAGCGGCCCCACAGATACGCAGTATTTT.